Each of the 7 T cell receptor beta chains below was sequenced from the same sample in a study of beta chain features in type 1 diabetes. Expressed TCRB transcripts were sequenced because the isolated RNA had all been reverse transcribed beforehand. TCRdb keeps only in-frame clones here, not all; method: immunoSEQ multiplex PCR. The sample lists roughly 450,000 clones, about 15% occurring once. Input material: naive CD4+ T cells from blood. The receptors originated from a man aged 30-40 years in good health.

This chain links TRBV30 with TRBJ2-4; 8 bases align to TRBD1. CDR1 is GTSNPN and CDR2 is SVGIG in the germline V gene (reference sequence). V gave up 3 bases and J gave up 5 bases; unmatched junction bases: 12. This CDR3 contains 16 residues. The chain's CDR3 is CAWRDIATGAENIQYF. CDR3 coding DNA: TGTGCCTGGAGAGATATCGCGACAGGGGCCGAAAACATTCAGTACTTC. Looking up the rest from reference TRBV30 and TRBJ2-4 gives the full variable domain: SQTIHQWPATLVQPVGSPLSLECTVEGTSNPNLYWYRQAAGRGLQLLFYSVGIGQISSEVPQNLSASRPQDRQFILSSKKLLLSDSGFYLCAWRDIATGAENIQYFGAGTRLSVL.

This chain connects TRBV5-6 to TRBJ2-1, with TRBD2 matching over 10 bases. This CDR3 is built from 15 residues. Germline CDR1 is SGHDT and CDR2 is YYEEEE. With 4 bases clipped from V and 5 bases from J, the junction kept 6 bases outside the gene matches. In DNA, the CDR3 is TGTGCCAGCAGCCTTCCGGGACTAGCGAACAATGAGCAGTTCTTC. Encoded protein: CASSLPGLANNEQFF.

This clone was counted between two and nine times. In DNA, the CDR3 is TGTGCCAGCAGCTACCTCGGACTAGCGGGAGCCACCGGGGAGCTGTTTTTT. Its protein is CASSYLGLAGATGELFF. The chain is built from TRBV11-3 and TRBJ2-2, with 13 bases matching TRBD2. The J segment lost 4 bases and the V segment lost 4 bases, leaving 6 bases of the junction unmatched. The CDR3 runs to 17 residues. From germline, CDR1 is SGHNT and CDR2 YENEEA.

In this sample, this clone turned up a few times. The chain recombines TRBV19 with TRBJ2-7; weak D call: TRBD1 (6 bases). CDR1 LNHDA and CDR2 SQIVND come from the germline V gene (reference sequence). V was shortened by 1 base and J by 4 bases, with 14 bases between the two germline ends. CDR3 length: 15 residues. The CDR3 sequence: CASSIGLTGSYEQYF. DNA of the CDR3: TGTGCCAGTAGTATAGGTTTAACAGGGAGTTACGAGCAGTACTTC.

This clone appeared a few times. The chain has TRBV11-3 and TRBJ2-1; a possible D gene is TRBD2 (5 bases). CDR1 SGHNT and CDR2 YENEEA come from the germline V gene. The CDR3 spans 15 residues. Trimming took off 1 base at V and 6 bases at J, with 13 bases between the two ends. The CDR3 nucleotides read TGTGCCAGCAGCTTAGCTGGATACAGCGGCAATGAGCAGTTCTTC. This codes for CASSLAGYSGNEQFF.

The chain recombines TRBV29-1 with TRBJ1-4; perhaps TRBD1 as D (6 bases). Trimming pared 6 bases from V and 8 bases from J, leaving 16 bases between. The CDR3 contains 13 residues. Germline V gene sequence: CDR1 SQVTM, CDR2 ANQGSEA. CDR3 region: CSVSQGSNEKLFF. CDR3 bases: TGCAGCGTCTCACAGGGATCAAACGAAAAACTGTTTTTT.

This clone turned up a few times. The chain carries TRBV5-6 and TRBJ2-7, with D perhaps assigned TRBD1 or TRBD2 (5 bases each). CDR1 and CDR2 (germline): SGHDT, YYEEEE. This CDR3 region has 13 residues. The CDR3 loop is CASSSGTNVPADV. CDR3 in DNA: TGTGCCAGCAGCTCCGGGACGAACGTCCCGGCAGACGTC.